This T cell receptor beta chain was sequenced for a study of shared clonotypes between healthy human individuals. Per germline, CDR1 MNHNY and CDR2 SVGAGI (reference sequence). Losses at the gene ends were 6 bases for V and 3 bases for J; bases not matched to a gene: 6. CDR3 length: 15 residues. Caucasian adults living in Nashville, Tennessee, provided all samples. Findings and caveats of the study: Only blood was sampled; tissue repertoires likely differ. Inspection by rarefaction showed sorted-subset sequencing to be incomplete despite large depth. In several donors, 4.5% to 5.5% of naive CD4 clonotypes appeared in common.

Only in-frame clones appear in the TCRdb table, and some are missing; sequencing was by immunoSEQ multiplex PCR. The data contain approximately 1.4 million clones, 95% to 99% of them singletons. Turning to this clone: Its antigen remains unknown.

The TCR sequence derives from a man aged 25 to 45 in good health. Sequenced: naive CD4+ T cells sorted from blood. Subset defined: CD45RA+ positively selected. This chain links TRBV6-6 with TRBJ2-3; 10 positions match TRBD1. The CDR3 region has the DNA TGTGCCAGCAGAGACCCGGGACAGGGGACAGATACGCAGTATTTT. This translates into CASRDPGQGTDTQYF.